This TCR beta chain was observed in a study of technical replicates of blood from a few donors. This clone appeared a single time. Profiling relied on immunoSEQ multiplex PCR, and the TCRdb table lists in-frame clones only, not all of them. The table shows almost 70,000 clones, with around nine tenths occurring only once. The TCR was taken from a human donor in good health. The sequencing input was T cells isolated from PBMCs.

CDR3 coding DNA: TGTGCCAGTATTCTCAGCTCCTACGAGCAGTACTTC. The encoded protein is CASILSSYEQYF. The V gene is TRBV19, the J gene TRBJ2-7; D remains ambiguous. CDR1 is LNHDA, CDR2 SQIVND, per germline (reference sequence). V was shortened by 7 bases and J by 0 bases, with 7 bases between the two germline ends. The length of the CDR3 is 12 residues. Full variable domain (outside the CDR3, taken from reference TRBV19 and TRBJ2-7): DGGITQSPKYLFRKEGQNVTLSCEQNLNHDAMYWYRQDPGQGLRLIYYSQIVNDFQKGDIAEGYSVSREKKESFPLTVTSAQKNPTAFYLCASILSSYEQYFGPGTRLTVT.